A selection of T cell receptor beta chains follows, all from one sample in a study of blood T cell repertoires in COVID-19. Sequenced by immunoSEQ multiplex PCR; TCRdb stores in-frame clones only, minus some. The sample lists roughly 200,000 clones, 84% occurring once. The source material was peripheral blood. The receptor set was obtained from a man in his forties or fifties with active or convalescent COVID-19. The CDR3 runs from the conserved cysteine through the conserved F or W. The D gene is left open where the match is weak. Clone size is not always given. Where it is, it says once, few, many or a class for expanded clones.

v_gene: TRBV18
d_gene: TRBD1
len: 13
j_gene: TRBJ1-5
abundance: NA
CDR3nt: TGTGCCAGCTCAAACAGGGGTTATCAGCCCCAGCATTTT
CDR3aa: CASSNRGYQPQHF

v_gene: TRBV5-4
d_gene: TRBD1
len: 13
j_gene: TRBJ1-2
abundance: few
CDR3nt: TGTGCCAGCAGCCGCGAGGGGGCGCGTGGCTACACCTTC
CDR3aa: CASSREGARGYTF

v_gene: TRBV6-2/TRBV6-3
d_gene: NA
len: 16
j_gene: TRBJ2-7
abundance: few
CDR3nt: TGTGCCAGCAGTACCCCCGCCAGGGGATTTTCCTACGAGCAGTACTTC
CDR3aa: CASSTPARGFSYEQYF

v_gene: TRBV7-2
d_gene: TRBD1
len: 13
j_gene: TRBJ1-1
abundance: NA
CDR3nt: TGTGCCAGCAGCTTAAGACAGGGAATGGAAGCTTTCTTT
CDR3aa: CASSLRQGMEAFF

v_gene: TRBV3-1/TRBV3-2
d_gene: TRBD2
len: 14
j_gene: TRBJ2-1
abundance: NA
CDR3nt: TGTGCCAGCAAGACTAGCGGGGGGTTGTATGAGCAGTTCTTC
CDR3aa: CASKTSGGLYEQFF

v_gene: TRBV19
d_gene: TRBD1
len: 13
j_gene: TRBJ1-2
abundance: NA
CDR3nt: TGTGCCAGTAGTAACCAGGGGGGATACGGCTACACCTTC
CDR3aa: CASSNQGGYGYTF

v_gene: TRBV7-2
d_gene: NA
len: 18
j_gene: TRBJ2-1
abundance: NA
CDR3nt: TGTGCCAGCAGCTTATTAGGAGCCCGGGGTGGCTCCTACAATGAGCAGTTCTTC
CDR3aa: CASSLLGARGGSYNEQFF

v_gene: TRBV7-2
d_gene: TRBD2
len: 15
j_gene: TRBJ2-3
abundance: NA
CDR3nt: TGTGCCAGCAGCCCTCTGGCGGGGGTGACAGATACGCAGTATTTT
CDR3aa: CASSPLAGVTDTQYF

v_gene: TRBV6-6
d_gene: TRBD1
len: 14
j_gene: TRBJ2-1
abundance: NA
CDR3nt: TGTGCCAGCAGTTACCAGACAGGGTGGAATGAGCAGTTCTTC
CDR3aa: CASSYQTGWNEQFF

v_gene: TRBV18
d_gene: NA
len: 16
j_gene: TRBJ1-1
abundance: few
CDR3nt: TGTGCCAGCTCACCCAACAGGGCTAATCTAAACACTGAAGCTTTCTTT
CDR3aa: CASSPNRANLNTEAFF

v_gene: TRBV27
d_gene: NA
len: 14
j_gene: TRBJ1-1
abundance: NA
CDR3nt: TGTGCCAGCAGTTTATCGAGAGGTTACACTGAAGCTTTCTTT
CDR3aa: CASSLSRGYTEAFF

v_gene: TRBV7-2
d_gene: NA
len: 15
j_gene: TRBJ2-3
abundance: NA
CDR3nt: TGTGCCAGCAGCCCAAATCGTCTACAGGGAAGTACGCAGTATTTT
CDR3aa: CASSPNRLQGSTQYF

v_gene: TRBV5-8
d_gene: NA
len: 13
j_gene: TRBJ1-2
abundance: NA
CDR3nt: TGTGCCAGCAGCTCCCCAGGGCCACATGGCTACACCTTC
CDR3aa: CASSSPGPHGYTF

v_gene: TRBV6-1
d_gene: NA
len: 13
j_gene: TRBJ1-1
abundance: NA
CDR3nt: TGTGCCAGCAGTATTCGGACAGACACTGAAGCTTTCTTT
CDR3aa: CASSIRTDTEAFF

v_gene: TRBV2
d_gene: TRBD1
len: 14
j_gene: TRBJ2-7
abundance: NA
CDR3nt: TGTGCCAGCAGTGATGGGACAGGGCTCTACGAGCAGTACTTC
CDR3aa: CASSDGTGLYEQYF

v_gene: TRBV6-5
d_gene: NA
len: 15
j_gene: TRBJ1-2
abundance: NA
CDR3nt: TGTGCCAGCAGGGCCGGAGGGTTGGGCCAGGGTGGCTACACCTTC
CDR3aa: CASRAGGLGQGGYTF

v_gene: TRBV7-2
d_gene: TRBD2
len: 16
j_gene: TRBJ2-1
abundance: once
CDR3nt: TGTGCCAGCAGCTTAGAAGTCGGACTAGCGCTTAATGAGCAGTTCTTC
CDR3aa: CASSLEVGLALNEQFF

v_gene: TRBV19
d_gene: TRBD1
len: 18
j_gene: TRBJ1-6
abundance: NA
CDR3nt: TGTGCCAGTAGTATCCAACAGGGGGCCGGGTCCTATAATTCACCCCTCCACTTT
CDR3aa: CASSIQQGAGSYNSPLHF

v_gene: TRBV12-3/TRBV12-4
d_gene: TRBD1
len: 13
j_gene: TRBJ1-1
abundance: NA
CDR3nt: TGTGCCAGCGCGACAGGGCTGAACACTGAAGCTTTCTTT
CDR3aa: CASATGLNTEAFF

v_gene: TRBV5-1
d_gene: NA
len: 14
j_gene: TRBJ1-1
abundance: NA
CDR3nt: TGCGCCAGCAGAGGTGACAGATTGAACACTGAAGCTTTCTTT
CDR3aa: CASRGDRLNTEAFF

v_gene: TRBV6-5
d_gene: NA
len: 14
j_gene: TRBJ1-5
abundance: NA
CDR3nt: TGTGCCTTACGAGGCGCATCCAACAATCAGCCCCAGCATTTT
CDR3aa: CALRGASNNQPQHF

v_gene: TRBV7-8
d_gene: TRBD1
len: 16
j_gene: TRBJ2-1
abundance: NA
CDR3nt: TGTGCCAGCAGCAGTATCACAGGGGGCTACGACAATGAGCAGTTCTTC
CDR3aa: CASSSITGGYDNEQFF

v_gene: TRBV18
d_gene: NA
len: 16
j_gene: TRBJ1-3
abundance: NA
CDR3nt: TGTGCCAGCTCACCGGCGGTTACGAGCTCTGGAAACACCATATATTTT
CDR3aa: CASSPAVTSSGNTIYF

v_gene: TRBV29-1
d_gene: NA
len: 14
j_gene: TRBJ2-1
abundance: NA
CDR3nt: TGCAGCGTTGAATCCTCGGCAGGGATGCGCGAGCAGTTCTTC
CDR3aa: CSVESSAGMREQFF

v_gene: TRBV5-4
d_gene: NA
len: 15
j_gene: TRBJ2-2
abundance: few
CDR3nt: TGTGCCAGCAGTCTTGTGGGACAGAACACCGGGGAGCTGTTTTTT
CDR3aa: CASSLVGQNTGELFF

v_gene: TRBV19
d_gene: NA
len: 13
j_gene: TRBJ1-4
abundance: NA
CDR3nt: TGTGCCAGTAGTTCCAGGTCTAATGAAAAACTGTTTTTT
CDR3aa: CASSSRSNEKLFF

v_gene: TRBV3-1/TRBV3-2
d_gene: NA
len: 15
j_gene: TRBJ2-1
abundance: NA
CDR3nt: TGTGCCAGCAGCCAAGATTTCAGGGGGGCTAATGAGCAGTTCTTC
CDR3aa: CASSQDFRGANEQFF

v_gene: TRBV5-5
d_gene: NA
len: 14
j_gene: TRBJ2-3
abundance: NA
CDR3nt: TGTGCCAGCAGCTTTTATCGTTTCACAGATACGCAGTATTTT
CDR3aa: CASSFYRFTDTQYF

v_gene: TRBV19
d_gene: NA
len: 14
j_gene: TRBJ1-3
abundance: NA
CDR3nt: TGTGCCAGTAGTACAGGTGGGGGCGGAAACACCATATATTTT
CDR3aa: CASSTGGGGNTIYF

v_gene: TRBV11-2
d_gene: TRBD1
len: 14
j_gene: TRBJ1-4
abundance: few
CDR3nt: TGTGCCAGCAGCGGGGACAGGACTAATGAAAAACTGTTTTTT
CDR3aa: CASSGDRTNEKLFF

v_gene: TRBV7-2
d_gene: NA
len: 12
j_gene: TRBJ2-7
abundance: once
CDR3nt: TGTGCCAGCAGCTTACAATCCTACGAGCAGTACTTC
CDR3aa: CASSLQSYEQYF

v_gene: TRBV18
d_gene: NA
len: 15
j_gene: TRBJ1-1
abundance: NA
CDR3nt: TGTGCCAGCTCACCTAAGAGGGCCCTGGGGACTGAAGCTTTCTTT
CDR3aa: CASSPKRALGTEAFF

v_gene: TRBV12-3/TRBV12-4
d_gene: NA
len: 13
j_gene: TRBJ1-1
abundance: NA
CDR3nt: TGTGCCAGCAGTCTGGGGCTAAACACTGAAGCTTTCTTT
CDR3aa: CASSLGLNTEAFF

v_gene: TRBV29-1
d_gene: NA
len: 12
j_gene: TRBJ2-1
abundance: NA
CDR3nt: TGCAGCGTGCGGGCCCAATACAATGAGCAGTTCTTC
CDR3aa: CSVRAQYNEQFF

v_gene: TRBV19
d_gene: NA
len: 18
j_gene: TRBJ2-7
abundance: NA
CDR3nt: TGTGCCAGTAGTATCCGCACCCCGGGACTGATGAACTCCTACGAGCAGTACTTC
CDR3aa: CASSIRTPGLMNSYEQYF

v_gene: TRBV2
d_gene: TRBD2
len: 17
j_gene: TRBJ2-5
abundance: NA
CDR3nt: TGTGCCAGCAGTGAATCTCCTAGCGGGTTCGGGCGGGAGACCCAGTACTTC
CDR3aa: CASSESPSGFGRETQYF

v_gene: TRBV7-9
d_gene: TRBD1
len: 15
j_gene: TRBJ1-6
abundance: NA
CDR3nt: TGTGCCAGCAGCTACACAGGGGCCGCTAATTCACCCCTCCACTTT
CDR3aa: CASSYTGAANSPLHF

v_gene: TRBV19
d_gene: TRBD2
len: 15
j_gene: TRBJ2-5
abundance: NA
CDR3nt: TGTGCCAGTAGTGGGACTAGCGGGGGAGAAGAGACCCAGTACTTC
CDR3aa: CASSGTSGGEETQYF

v_gene: TRBV9
d_gene: NA
len: 17
j_gene: TRBJ2-2
abundance: NA
CDR3nt: TGTGCCAGCAGCCCCTCAAACTGGGGACACTTTACCGGGGAGCTGTTTTTT
CDR3aa: CASSPSNWGHFTGELFF

v_gene: TRBV9
d_gene: NA
len: 15
j_gene: TRBJ2-1
abundance: NA
CDR3nt: TGTGCCAGCAGCGTTGGGGGCGCCCAGGGGAATGAGCAGTTCTTC
CDR3aa: CASSVGGAQGNEQFF

v_gene: TRBV28
d_gene: NA
len: 15
j_gene: TRBJ1-3
abundance: NA
CDR3nt: TGTGCCAGCAGTTTAAACCCCCTGAGGGGAAACACCATATATTTT
CDR3aa: CASSLNPLRGNTIYF

v_gene: TRBV4-3
d_gene: NA
len: 13
j_gene: TRBJ2-2
abundance: NA
CDR3nt: TGCGCCAGCAGCCAAGACAGGACCGGGGAGCTGTTTTTT
CDR3aa: CASSQDRTGELFF

v_gene: TRBV6-5
d_gene: TRBD2
len: 15
j_gene: TRBJ2-3
abundance: NA
CDR3nt: TGTGCCACCCTACCTCTAGCGGGGGGGCCAGATACGCAGTATTTT
CDR3aa: CATLPLAGGPDTQYF

v_gene: TRBV19
d_gene: TRBD1
len: 15
j_gene: TRBJ2-7
abundance: NA
CDR3nt: TGTGCCAGTAGTAAAGGACAGGGGGCTACCTACGAGCAGTACTTC
CDR3aa: CASSKGQGATYEQYF

v_gene: TRBV6-1
d_gene: TRBD1
len: 13
j_gene: TRBJ1-2
abundance: NA
CDR3nt: TGTGCCAGCAGCGGGGGACAGGGGGTTGGCTACACCTTC
CDR3aa: CASSGGQGVGYTF

v_gene: TRBV5-1
d_gene: TRBD2
len: 14
j_gene: TRBJ2-5
abundance: once
CDR3nt: TGCGCCAGCAGCTTGGGACTAGCTTCAGAGACCCAGTACTTC
CDR3aa: CASSLGLASETQYF

v_gene: TRBV7-2
d_gene: NA
len: 16
j_gene: TRBJ2-4
abundance: NA
CDR3nt: TGTGCCAGCAGCTTATCTCTGGGGGCGCCCAAAAACATTCAGTACTTC
CDR3aa: CASSLSLGAPKNIQYF

v_gene: TRBV6-5
d_gene: NA
len: 14
j_gene: TRBJ2-3
abundance: NA
CDR3nt: TGTGCCAGCAGGGCAGGGTTAAAATCAGATACGCAGTATTTT
CDR3aa: CASRAGLKSDTQYF

v_gene: TRBV5-4
d_gene: TRBD2
len: 16
j_gene: TRBJ2-3
abundance: NA
CDR3nt: TGTGCCAGCAGCTTGGATCGCGGGGGGGTGGCAGATACGCAGTATTTT
CDR3aa: CASSLDRGGVADTQYF

v_gene: TRBV27
d_gene: NA
len: 13
j_gene: TRBJ1-1
abundance: NA
CDR3nt: TGTGCCAGCAGTTCTATGGACGGAGGTGAAGCTTTCTTT
CDR3aa: CASSSMDGGEAFF

v_gene: TRBV19
d_gene: TRBD1
len: 17
j_gene: TRBJ2-6
abundance: once
CDR3nt: TGTGCCAGTAAAACCGGGACAGGCAGCTCTGGGGCCAACGTCCTGACTTTC
CDR3aa: CASKTGTGSSGANVLTF

v_gene: TRBV10-3
d_gene: NA
len: 14
j_gene: TRBJ1-6
abundance: NA
CDR3nt: TGTGCCATCAGTGAACTAGGACGGGATTCACCCCTCCACTTT
CDR3aa: CAISELGRDSPLHF